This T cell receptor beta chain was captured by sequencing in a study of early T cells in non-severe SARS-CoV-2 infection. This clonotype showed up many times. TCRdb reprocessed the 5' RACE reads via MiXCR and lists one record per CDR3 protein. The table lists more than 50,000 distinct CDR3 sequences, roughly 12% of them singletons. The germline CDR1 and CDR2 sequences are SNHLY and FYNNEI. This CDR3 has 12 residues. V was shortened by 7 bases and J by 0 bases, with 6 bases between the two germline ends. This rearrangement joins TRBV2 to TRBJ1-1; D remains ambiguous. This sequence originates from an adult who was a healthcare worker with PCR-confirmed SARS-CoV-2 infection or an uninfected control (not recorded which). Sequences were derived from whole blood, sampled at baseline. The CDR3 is CASTYVNTEAFF. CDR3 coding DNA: TGTGCCAGCACCTACGTGAACACTGAAGCTTTCTTT. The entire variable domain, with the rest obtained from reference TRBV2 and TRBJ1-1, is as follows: EPEVTQTPSHQVTQMGQEVILRCVPISNHLYFYWYRQILGQKVEFLVSFYNNEISEKSEIFDDQFSVERPDGSNFTLKIRSTKLEDSAMYFCASTYVNTEAFFGQGTRLTVV.